The 23 T cell receptor beta chains below were found in one sample sequenced in a study of tumor and adjacent non-tumor tissue in lung cancer. This sample's RNA came from whole unsorted tissue. Three rounds of nested PCR, following a modified ARM-PCR protocol, produced the TCRbeta library. Using its own MiXCR run on the multiplex PCR reads, TCRdb lists one record per CDR3 protein. The repertoire consists of approximately 90,000 distinct CDR3 sequences, with 67% occurring once and the leading ten covering about 17%. The specimen was lung tumor tissue. Every receptor here comes from a man in his sixties with non-small cell lung cancer.

The rearrangement joins TRBV11-2 to TRBJ2-1, with D maybe TRBD2 (6 bases). Germline lookup yields CDR1 SGHAT and CDR2 FQNNGV. This CDR3 contains 15 residues. This CDR3 is CVGSPYRGMRDEQFF. The CDR3 nucleotides read TGTGTCGGCAGCCCGTACCGGGGGATGAGGGATGAGCAGTTCTTC.

As to this clonotype: Here the CDR3 omits its conserved ending phenylalanine or tryptophan, so a read error is the likely source. The chain is built from TRBV20-1 and TRBJ2-7, with TRBD1 identical over 7 bases. The CDR3 totals 12 residues. J lost 7 bases, V lost 2 bases, and 5 bases had no gene match. From germline, CDR1 is DFQATT and CDR2 SNEGSKA (reference sequence). The CDR3 DNA reads TGCAGTGCTAGACTGACAGGGATTGAGCAGTACCTC. Residues: CSARLTGIEQYL.

Remarks on this clonotype: The junction differs from germline at one of its ends, possibly a read error. V and J are TRBV6-1 and TRBJ2-7; D may be TRBD2 (6 bases). This CDR3 has 13 amino acids. Germline CDR1 and CDR2: MNHNS and SASEGT. CDR3 nucleotide sequence: TGTGCCAGCAGTGAGGACTACTGGTCCGATCAGTATTTC. It translates to CASSEDYWSDQYF.

This clonotype was seen a single time. This CDR3 is missing its conserved last phenylalanine or tryptophan, likely due to a read error. The DNA is left out, because the CDR3 cannot be placed on it with certainty; the CDR3 is given as TCRdb lists it. The chain employs TRBV28 and TRBJ2-7; the table's D gene call, TRBD1, was not cross checked with the DNA. Per the germline V gene, CDR1 is MDHEN and CDR2 is SYDVKM. Ends included, the CDR3 has 13 residues. The CDR3: CASETGYSYERYL.

Turning to this clonotype: An end of the junction differs from the germline gene, which may be a read error. The chain carries TRBV29-1 and TRBJ2-1; D may be TRBD2 (5 bases). Per germline, CDR1 SQVTM and CDR2 ANQGSEA. The CDR3 covers 13 residues. CDR3 sequence reads: CSVVGGAYNGQFF. The CDR3, as DNA: TGCAGCGTAGTCGGAGGAGCCTACAATGGGCAGTTCTTC.

This clonotype was observed a single time. One end of the junction fails to match germline, which may point to a read error. V gene TRBV4-3 combines with J gene TRBJ2-5; 11 bases fit TRBD1. The CDR3 is 15 residues long. Germline assignment: CDR1 LGHNA and CDR2 YSLEER. The CDR3 DNA is TGCACCAGCAGATCCAGGGGACAGGGGGAAGAGACCCAGTACTTC. This codes for CTSRSRGQGEETQYF.

The chain recombines TRBV12-3 or TRBV12-4 with TRBJ2-1, with a tentative D call TRBD1 (5 bases). V lost 8 bases and J lost 8, with 16 bases in between. This CDR3 is 13 amino acids long. In DNA, the CDR3 is TGTGCCAGCTGTCTAGACAGATACGATGAGCAGTTCTTC. Translated, it gives CASCLDRYDEQFF.

This clonotype counts as medium-sized. This chain uses TRBV10-2 with TRBJ1-2; D unclear. The CDR3 is made up of 14 amino acids. The germline V gene has CDR1 WSHSY and CDR2 SAAADI. V was shortened by 6 bases and J by 0 bases, with 11 bases between the two germline ends. CDR3 DNA: TGCGCCAGCAGCTCTAGTTCCCCTAACTATGGCTACACCTTC. Its translation: CASSSSSPNYGYTF.

This clonotype appeared many times. The rearrangement links TRBV20-1 to TRBJ2-1; 13 nucleotides align to TRBD2. Trimming took 2 bases from V and 7 from J; bases not matched to a gene: 8. The germline V gene has CDR1 DFQATT and CDR2 SNEGSKA (reference sequence). This CDR3 contains 16 residues. CDR3 in DNA: TGCAGTGCTAGACCCGGACTAGCGGGAGTGGGTAATGAGCAGTTCTTC. It encodes CSARPGLAGVGNEQFF.

The J gene is TRBJ1-6, the V gene TRBV14; D ambiguous. The V end lost 7 bases, the J end lost 9 bases, and 22 bases lay between the germline ends. There are 16 residues in the CDR3. Germline CDR1 and CDR2: SGHDN and FVKESK. CDR3 in DNA: TGTGCCAGCACCCACATATTCGAAGGGAATAGTTCACCCCTCCACTTT. Its protein is CASTHIFEGNSSPLHF.

The J gene is TRBJ2-2, the V gene TRBV11-3; D remains unclear. CDR3 length equals 13 residues. CDR1 SGHNT and CDR2 YENEEA come from the germline V gene. V shed 0 bases and J shed 5 bases, with 4 bases lying between them. The CDR3 region has the DNA TGTGCCAGCAGCTTAGACGTTACCGGGGAGCTGTTTTTT. As protein: CASSLDVTGELFF.

The chain has TRBV4-1 and TRBJ1-2; D gene ambiguous. Germline CDR1 reads MGHRA; CDR2 reads YSYEKL. V lost 0 bases and J 8 bases, leaving 16 bases between the germline ends. The CDR3 totals 15 residues. The CDR3 loop is CASSQEYPPLAGYTF. The CDR3 bases are TGCGCCAGCAGCCAAGAGTATCCCCCCCTGGCCGGCTACACCTTC.

About this clonotype: An end of the junction differs from the germline gene, which may be a read error. The chain employs TRBV10-3 and TRBJ2-7, with TRBD2 identical over 7 bases. This CDR3 is built from 13 residues. From germline, CDR1 is ENHRY and CDR2 SYGVKD. As DNA, the CDR3 is TGTGCCTACGGCGGGAGAGCGGACTACGTGCAGTACTTC. This encodes CAYGGRADYVQYF.

About this clonotype itself: Compared with germline, one end of the junction differs, possibly owing to a read error. V gene TRBV28 combines with J gene TRBJ2-3, with 10 bases matching TRBD2. The CDR3 extends over 17 amino acids. Germline values: CDR1 MDHEN, CDR2 SYDVKM. The CDR3 region has the DNA TGTGCCAGTGCTAGCGGGAGCCTAACCCTTAGCACAGGTACGCAGTATTTT. Translating gives CASASGSLTLSTGTQYF. The full variable domain, completed using reference TRBV28 and TRBJ2-3, is DVKVTQSSRYLVKRTGEKVFLECVQDMDHENMFWYRQDPGLGLRLIYFSYDVKMKEKGDIPEGYSVSREKKERFSLILESASTNQTSMYLCASASGSLTLSTGTQYFGPGTRLTVL.

Comment on this clonotype: A much larger clone differs by one base, so this may be a read error. The chain couples TRBV6-6 to TRBJ2-2, with 8 positions matching TRBD1. With V trimmed by 6 bases and J by 0 bases, 15 bases remained unmatched. CDR1 and CDR2 (germline): MNHNY, SVGAGI (reference sequence). The CDR3 spans 19 residues. The CDR3 spells CASRHRGQGVCTNTGELFF. For the CDR3, the DNA is TGTGCCAGCAGACACCGTGGACAGGGCGTATGCACGAACACCGGGGAGCTGTTTTTT.

The table lists this clonotype with many counts. The rearrangement links TRBV28 to TRBJ1-3; D is undetermined. Germline V gene sequence: CDR1 MDHEN, CDR2 SYDVKM. Trimming cost V 2 bases and J 0 bases, with 8 bases left between them. The length of the CDR3 is 15 residues. CDR3 amino acids: CASSLVLDSGNTIYF. The CDR3 coding sequence is TGTGCCAGCAGTTTAGTGCTAGACTCTGGAAACACCATATATTTT.

Worth noting for this clonotype: The CDR3 end shows no conserved phenylalanine or tryptophan, and so a read error is likely. CDR3 nucleotide sequence: TGTGCCAGCATTCGACAGGGTCCCTATAATTCACCCCTCCACTCT. Amino acid sequence: CASIRQGPYNSPLHS. The rearrangement joins TRBV6-5 to TRBJ1-6, with 7 nucleotides matching TRBD1. With V trimmed by 7 bases and J by 2 bases, 5 bases remained unmatched. Germline V gene sequence: CDR1 MNHEY, CDR2 SVGAGI. This CDR3 is built from 15 residues.

About this clonotype: At one end, the junction sequence differs from germline, possibly due to a read error. The J gene is TRBJ2-5, the V gene TRBV4-3; a possible D gene is TRBD2 (6 bases). The CDR3 length is 13 residues. Germline V gene data show CDR1 as LGHNA and CDR2 as YSLEER. In nucleotides, the CDR3 is TGTGCCAGCAGCCAGGGACTTCAACAGACCCAGTACTTC. Amino acid sequence: CASSQGLQQTQYF.

Concerning this clonotype itself: With a much larger clone just one base away, this may be a read error. CDR3 bases: TGTGCCAGCAGAGACCGGGACAGGCTCTTTTCCAGGGAGCTGTTTTTT. Translation gives CASRDRDRLFSRELFF. J is TRBJ2-2 and V is TRBV6-2 or TRBV6-3; 8 bases map to TRBD1. Germline CDR1 MNHEY, CDR2 SVGEGT. This CDR3 has 16 residues. V trimming: 6 bases; J trimming: 9 bases; junction bases outside the gene matches: 15.

Worth noting for this clonotype: An end of the junction differs from the germline gene, which may be a read error. CDR3 bases: TGTGCCAGCAGCCCAAACCCTAGGGGCCGCAATCAGTCCCAGCATTTT. Translation: CASSPNPRGRNQSQHF. The chain recombines TRBV6-5 with TRBJ1-5, with a tentative D call TRBD1 (5 bases). The V gene's germline CDR1 is MNHEY and CDR2 SVGAGI. This CDR3 has 16 amino acids.

Comments on this clonotype: A read error may account for a junction end that differs from germline. The rearrangement links TRBV12-3 or TRBV12-4 to TRBJ1-2, with D possibly matching TRBD1 (5 bases). The CDR3 is made up of 15 amino acids. The CDR3 is CAGRPSGTANYGYTF. The CDR3 nucleotides are TGTGCCGGCAGACCCTCCGGGACGGCTAACTATGGCTACACCTTC.

Details on this clonotype: Germline is not matched at one junction end, which may reflect a read error. V is TRBV29-1 and J is TRBJ1-2, with D possibly matching TRBD1 (6 bases). From germline, CDR1 is SQVTM and CDR2 ANQGSEA. There are 13 residues in the CDR3. The CDR3 region has the DNA TGTAGCGTTGAAGATCAACAGGGTACCGGCTACATCTTC. This gives the protein CSVEDQQGTGYIF. The entire variable domain, with the rest obtained from reference TRBV29-1 and TRBJ1-2, is as follows: SAVISQKPSRDICQRGTSLTIQCQVDSQVTMMFWYRQQPGQSLTLIATANQGSEATYESGFVIDKFPISRPNLTFSTLTVSNMSPEDSSIYLCSVEDQQGTGYIFGSGTRLTVV.

This clonotype was recorded at least ten times. The chain is built from TRBV5-4 and TRBJ2-2; TRBD1 matches 9 bases. Trimming cost V 4 bases and J 0 bases; bases outside gene matches: 1. This CDR3 is 15 amino acids long. CDR1 is SGHNT and CDR2 is YYREEE in the germline V gene (reference sequence). The CDR3 bases are TGTGCCAGCAGCCGACAGGGGGCGAACACCGGGGAGCTGTTTTTT. Amino acid sequence: CASSRQGANTGELFF.